Given below is one T cell receptor beta chain in context. Its antigen is not identified. It was with 60 Vbeta and 13 Jbeta primers that the PCR ran. This table comes from immunoSEQ multiplex PCR, and its TCRdb copy is limited to in-frame clones, with some not included. The data show some 150,000 clones, 79% seen once. The record originates from a study of cytomegalovirus exposure and HLA in healthy donors. Study-wide results and limits: Certain sequence variants were highly shared and formed a cluster, and this cluster was likely a sequencing artifact.

Per the germline V gene, CDR1 is GTSNPN and CDR2 is SVGIG (reference sequence). There are 13 residues in the CDR3. V dropped 5 bases and J dropped 1 base, with 11 bases sitting between them. The sequence came from a man aged 45-60 years in good health and CMV-seropositive. This sequence joins TRBV30 and TRBJ1-1; no reliable D call. The sequenced sample consisted of PBMCs. The CDR3 sequence: CAWGLRPNTEAFF. CDR3 in DNA: TGTGCCTGGGGATTGAGGCCGAACACTGAAGCTTTCTTT.